These T cell receptor beta chains were read from a single sample in a study of control samples from healthy donors and cancer patients. Only in-frame clones appear in the TCRdb table, and some are missing; sequencing was by immunoSEQ multiplex PCR. The data contain 45,000 or so clones, approximately 90% of them singletons. Specimen: PBMCs. Source of these receptors: a woman aged 40 to 49 with head and neck cancer. The CDR3 runs from the conserved cysteine through the conserved F or W. A D gene is named only where the DNA matches it firmly.

d_call,v_call,cdr3_aa
NA,TRBV5-1,CASSSSGRGTEAFF
TRBD1,TRBV28,CASSYRGSGANVLTF
TRBD2,TRBV6-4,CASSASGGATDTQYF
TRBD2,TRBV19,CASSLAGLDYEQYF
TRBD1,TRBV11-2,CASSSRRTGRGNTIYF
TRBD2,TRBV12-5,CASGERTSGTYEQYF
NA,TRBV5-1,CASSFGRQNTEAFF
TRBD2,TRBV6-6,CASSGLAGASGTQYF
TRBD1,TRBV6-6,CASGDRWNEKLFF
NA,TRBV5-1,CASSLGSGNYNEQFF
TRBD2,TRBV19,CASRTSGGGNTGELFF
TRBD1,TRBV30,CAWSSGGQGAVGYTF
NA,TRBV7-9,CASTGVSNYGYTF
NA,TRBV15,CATSRKTGNNSPLHF
NA,TRBV5-1,CASSSRGANTGELFF
NA,TRBV28,CASSLWSAGSSYEQYF
TRBD1,TRBV5-8,CASSTGQGLSQPQHF
TRBD2,TRBV2,CAGEAGEDEQFF
NA,TRBV6-5,CASSRRSRNEQFF
TRBD2,TRBV6-1,CASSELGGDDEQYF
TRBD2,TRBV5-4,CASSLGGSGGYNEQFF
NA,TRBV10-1,CASSESFRKDTEAFF
TRBD2,TRBV3-1/TRBV3-2,CASSPDLTSGYTDTQYF
NA,TRBV5-6,CASSLREGLGYTF
TRBD2,TRBV6-6,CASRVPSGHNEQFF
NA,TRBV27,CASRPDRNTEAFF
NA,TRBV19,CASRSRASGRVGYTF
NA,TRBV28,CASSPLFGKNRGF
TRBD2,TRBV15,CATSRAGGASYNEQFF
NA,TRBV19,CASKPTGANYEQYF
NA,TRBV15,CATSRDQETQYF
NA,TRBV7-8,CASRTGQNTGELFF
NA,TRBV19,CASSSRPGHYYEQYF
NA,TRBV28,CASSLKATVYGYTF
NA,TRBV19,CASKQHGNTGELFF
NA,TRBV13,CASSLFRGPEDYGYTF
NA,TRBV27,CASRSWANNEQFF
NA,TRBV18,CASSPGGITKNIQYF
NA,TRBV15,CATSRAGTPNEQFF
NA,TRBV23-1,CASSPLRTGNQETQYF
NA,TRBV9,CASSGRRGSSYNEQFF
NA,TRBV12-3/TRBV12-4,CASRPQGDTQYF
TRBD2,TRBV5-1,CASSSRTSPDTQYF
TRBD1,TRBV5-5,CASRLDRAGAFF
NA,TRBV7-9,CASSYGPNTEAFF
NA,TRBV6-5,CASSPGRLGSYEQYF
NA,TRBV23-1,CASTVKGIDHSNQPQHF
NA,TRBV29-1,CSVRVSGGTGYTF
NA,TRBV7-3,CASSFRERGTNEQFF
NA,TRBV11-2,CASSLGRDEQFF
NA,TRBV5-1,CASSLGITNRDTQYF
NA,TRBV27,CASSLSVGDFYEQYF
NA,TRBV28,CASSWGGNEQFF
NA,TRBV7-2,CASSLGVTTYEQYF